This note documents a single T cell receptor beta chain sequence. Its antigen is still unknown. This record belongs to a study of shared clonotypes between healthy human individuals. General observations from the study: Naive CD4 clonotypes overlapped across a few donors at roughly 5.1%.

The data were produced by immunoSEQ multiplex PCR, yet TCRdb's version contains in-frame clones alone and is incomplete. Of more than 550,000 clones detected, about 91% appear once; the ten largest clones hold about 24%. CDR1 MNHEY and CDR2 SMNVEV come from the germline V gene (reference sequence). The CDR3 has 15 residues. V dropped 2 bases and J dropped 9; count of bases not matched to a gene: 5. It was CD45RO-negative cells, positively selected for CCR7, that made up naive CD8 cells, with terminally differentiated effector memory CD45RA+ cells excluded. The V gene is TRBV27, the J gene TRBJ2-7, with 15 bases fitting TRBD2. Sample: naive CD8+ T cells sorted from blood. The TCR sequence derives from a man between 25 and 39 years old in good health. The CDR3 nucleotides are TGTGCCAGCAGTTTAGCCGGGACTAGCGGGAGGTGGCAGTACTTC. Translated, it gives CASSLAGTSGRWQYF.